A selection of T cell receptor beta chains follows, all from one sample in a study of OX40 agonist ivuxolimab in advanced cancers. Some clones are missing from TCRdb's copy, which holds only in-frame ones; the method was immunoSEQ multiplex PCR. The top ten clones hold about 25% of a sample with some 17,000 clones, more than 85% of them seen once. The starting material was CD4+ or CD8+ T cells sorted from blood, obtained in a trial of the OX40 agonist ivuxolimab. The source is an adult with an advanced solid tumor such as melanoma, head and neck, liver or kidney cancer. Both conserved end residues are part of each CDR3. A D gene is named only where the DNA matches it firmly. Clone size is given for some rows only: seen once, a few or many times, or a class if the clone is expanded.

v_call	j_call	clone_size	d_call	cdr3_nt	cdr3_aa
TRBV5-5	TRBJ2-3	NA	TRBD2	TGTGCCAGCAGCTTGTTACTCGCGGGGGGGCCTGCAGATACGCAGTATTTT	CASSLLLAGGPADTQYF
TRBV4-1	TRBJ2-5	once	NA	TGCGCCAGCAGCCAAGTGGGGGAGGTGGAGACCCAGTACTTC	CASSQVGEVETQYF
TRBV5-4	TRBJ1-4	NA	TRBD1	TGTGCCAGCAGCTTGGTGGAGACAGGGAGTGAAAAACTGTTTTTT	CASSLVETGSEKLFF
TRBV28	TRBJ1-5	NA	TRBD1	TGTGCCAGCAGTTTATCCACAGGGGCAAAGGATCAGCCCCAGCATTTT	CASSLSTGAKDQPQHF
TRBV27	TRBJ2-2	NA	NA	TGTGCCAGCAGCACTACCATGGCCGGGACCCACACCGGGGAGCTGTTTTTT	CASSTTMAGTHTGELFF
TRBV28	TRBJ2-1	NA	TRBD1	TGTGCCAGCAGTCCTAGAGGGACAGTTGCGAATGAGCAGTTCTTC	CASSPRGTVANEQFF
TRBV11-3	TRBJ2-7	few	NA	TGTGCCAGCAGCCACCGCGGTAAGCCCTACGAGCAGTACTTC	CASSHRGKPYEQYF
TRBV6-6	TRBJ1-4	NA	TRBD1	TGTGCCAGCAGTTACCCGACAGGGGCCCCTTGGGAAAAACTGTTTTTT	CASSYPTGAPWEKLFF
TRBV13	TRBJ2-3	NA	TRBD2	TGTGCCAGCAGCGTTAGCGGGGGGGCGGGAGATACGCAGTATTTT	CASSVSGGAGDTQYF
TRBV14	TRBJ2-5	NA	TRBD1	TGTGCCAGCGGACAGGCTCGTTCGACCCAGTACTTC	CASGQARSTQYF
TRBV7-8	TRBJ1-2	NA	NA	TGTGCCAGCAGCTTAGCGGGGGGGTCCCCTGTTGGCTACACCTTC	CASSLAGGSPVGYTF
TRBV28	TRBJ2-4	NA	NA	TGTGCCAGCAGCTTAACACGGGCGGTCAAAAACATTCAGTACTTC	CASSLTRAVKNIQYF
TRBV25-1	TRBJ1-2	NA	NA	TGTGCCAGCAGTGAAGGCGGCCTAAACTACTATGGCTACACCTTC	CASSEGGLNYYGYTF
TRBV10-3	TRBJ2-7	NA	NA	TGTGCCATCAGTGACCCCCCCGGCACGGGAGACGAGCAGTACTTC	CAISDPPGTGDEQYF
TRBV6-5	TRBJ1-3	NA	NA	TGTGCCAGCAGTTATAGGGGGAGCTCTGGAAACACCATATATTTT	CASSYRGSSGNTIYF
TRBV4-1	TRBJ1-2	few	NA	TGCGCCAGCAGCCAAGAAGGGGCTGTAGGGTATGGCTACACCTTC	CASSQEGAVGYGYTF
TRBV2	TRBJ2-1	NA	NA	TGTGCCAGCAGTGATGGCAGGAGCTCCTACAATGAGCAGTTCTTC	CASSDGRSSYNEQFF
TRBV20-1	TRBJ2-1	once	NA	TGCAGTGCTAGCCAGTCTGAGCAGTTCTTC	CSASQSEQFF
TRBV19	TRBJ2-7	NA	NA	TGTGCCAGTAGTATATTTTTTTTGGGACCGTCCAACGAGCAGTACTTC	CASSIFFLGPSNEQYF
TRBV27	TRBJ1-2	few	NA	TGTGCCAGCAGCCCGGGACAATATGGAATTGGCTACACCTTC	CASSPGQYGIGYTF
TRBV29-1	TRBJ1-2	NA	NA	TGCAGCGTACTCGACCTACCTCCTTATGGCTACACCTTC	CSVLDLPPYGYTF
TRBV27	TRBJ1-1	medium-sized	NA	TGTGCCAGCCGATGGGGGGTGAACACTGAAGCTTTCTTT	CASRWGVNTEAFF
TRBV5-8	TRBJ1-2	once	NA	TGTGCCAGCAGCCTCCTACCCTTAATTATAGGGTATGGCTACACCTTC	CASSLLPLIIGYGYTF
TRBV29-1	TRBJ2-7	once	NA	TGCAGCATTAGGTCGTCACAGGGAAACCCCTACGAGCAGTACTTC	CSIRSSQGNPYEQYF
TRBV18	TRBJ1-2	NA	NA	TGTGCCAGCTCACCACCGCCAGGGATTCAAGGCTACACCTTC	CASSPPPGIQGYTF
TRBV11-2	TRBJ2-2	NA	NA	TGTGCCAGCGACCCGAGGGACGGGGAGCTGTTTTTT	CASDPRDGELFF
TRBV13	TRBJ1-1	NA	NA	TGTGCCAGCAGCTTGCGACAGCTGAACACTGAAGCTTTCTTT	CASSLRQLNTEAFF
TRBV27	TRBJ2-4	NA	NA	TGTGCCAGCGGTGGGGGGATCGCCAAAAACATTCAGTACTTC	CASGGGIAKNIQYF
TRBV4-1	TRBJ2-7	NA	NA	TGCGCCAGCAGCCAAGCAAGGGGGTTTTCCTACGAGCAGTACTTC	CASSQARGFSYEQYF
TRBV27	TRBJ2-7	NA	TRBD1	TGTGCCAGCAGTTCACGGACAGGTTTTCACGAGCAGTACTTC	CASSSRTGFHEQYF